A selection of T cell receptor beta chains follows, all from one sample in a study of cytomegalovirus exposure and HLA in healthy donors. Data came from immunoSEQ multiplex PCR; TCRdb stores just in-frame clones and leaves some out. The repertoire has under 200,000 clones, almost 80% of them found once; the top ten carry under 1.5%. The specimen was PBMCs. The receptors stem from a man aged 25 to 40 in good health and CMV-seronegative. CDR3s include the opening cysteine and the closing phenylalanine or tryptophan. The D gene is left open where the match is weak. For some rows the clone size is stated as once, few or many, or as a class when expanded; others skip it.

cdr3_aa	cdr3_nt	d_call	clone_size	j_call	v_call
CASSLEGQGRRGNTIYF	TGCGCCAGCAGCTTGGAAGGACAGGGCCGACGAGGAAACACCATATATTTT	TRBD1	NA	TRBJ1-3	TRBV5-1
CASSKKRVFSTDTQYF	TGTGCCAGCAGCAAAAAGCGGGTCTTTAGCACAGATACGCAGTATTTT	NA	NA	TRBJ2-3	TRBV21-1
CSPNTQYF	TGCAGTCCCAATACGCAGTATTTT	NA	NA	TRBJ2-3	TRBV20-1
CASSLTGNQETQYF	TGTGCCAGCAGTTTGACAGGAAACCAAGAGACCCAGTACTTC	NA	NA	TRBJ2-5	TRBV28
CSSSLGTSAETQYF	TGTTCCAGCAGCTTAGGTACTAGCGCAGAGACCCAGTACTTC	TRBD2	NA	TRBJ2-5	TRBV7-9
CASRRRDRSSYEQYF	TGTGCCAGCAGAAGGAGGGACCGAAGCTCCTACGAGCAGTACTTC	NA	NA	TRBJ2-7	TRBV2
CAWHVRGALHF	TGTGCCTGGCACGTCAGGGGGGCCCTCCACTTT	TRBD1	NA	TRBJ1-6	TRBV30
CAWRSVVAGSNEQFF	TGTGCCTGGAGGAGTGTGGTAGCGGGGTCCAATGAGCAGTTCTTC	TRBD2	NA	TRBJ2-1	TRBV30
CASRTGGNTGELFF	TGTGCCAGCAGGACAGGGGGCAACACCGGGGAGCTGTTTTTT	TRBD1	NA	TRBJ2-2	TRBV7-3
CASSSPGVNSPLHF	TGTGCCAGCAGTTCACCGGGGGTGAATTCACCCCTCCACTTT	NA	NA	TRBJ1-6	TRBV6-6
CASSHRGTTDTQYF	TGCGCCAGCAGTCACAGGGGGACGACAGATACGCAGTATTTT	TRBD1	NA	TRBJ2-3	TRBV10-1
CASTKDRGYEQYF	TGTGCCAGCACCAAGGACAGGGGTTACGAGCAGTACTTC	TRBD1	NA	TRBJ2-7	TRBV5-8
CASRRQGLTDTQYF	TGTGCCAGCAGAAGACAGGGCTTGACAGATACGCAGTATTTT	TRBD1	NA	TRBJ2-3	TRBV6-5
CASSNSGETNTGELFF	TGTGCCAGCAGCAATAGCGGGGAGACGAACACCGGGGAGCTGTTTTTT	TRBD2	NA	TRBJ2-2	TRBV9
CASRPGLASGELFF	TGTGCCAGCAGGCCGGGACTGGCCAGCGGGGAGCTGTTTTTT	NA	NA	TRBJ2-2	TRBV14
CASSKGLANTEAFF	TGTGCCAGTAGTAAGGGACTTGCGAACACTGAAGCTTTCTTT	NA	NA	TRBJ1-1	TRBV19
CASTGRTGPISGNTIYF	TGTGCCAGCACCGGCAGGACAGGACCTATCTCTGGAAACACCATATATTTT	TRBD1	NA	TRBJ1-3	TRBV6-4
CASSWGVTGGANYGYTF	TGTGCCAGCAGCTGGGGGGTGACAGGGGGAGCTAACTATGGCTACACCTTC	TRBD1	once	TRBJ1-2	TRBV5-5
CAWSSQTSGGRTDTQYF	TGTGCCTGGAGTTCACAAACGTCGGGGGGGCGGACAGATACGCAGTATTTT	TRBD2	few	TRBJ2-3	TRBV30
CASSSGTNEKLFF	TGCGCCAGCAGCAGCGGAACTAATGAAAAACTGTTTTTT	NA	few	TRBJ1-4	TRBV5-1
CASSLSIRQGGNIQYF	TGTGCCAGCAGCTTATCAATTCGGCAGGGAGGGAACATTCAGTACTTC	TRBD2	NA	TRBJ2-4	TRBV11-2
CAISERGAGETQYF	TGTGCCATCAGTGAGCGCGGGGCGGGAGAGACCCAGTACTTC	NA	once	TRBJ2-5	TRBV10-3
CASSAWDRGPLSSYNEQFF	TGTGCCAGCAGCGCCTGGGACAGGGGTCCGCTCAGCTCCTACAATGAGCAGTTCTTC	TRBD1	NA	TRBJ2-1	TRBV7-9
CATSFPGTGKNIQYF	TGTGCCACCAGCTTCCCCGGGACAGGGAAAAACATTCAGTACTTC	TRBD1	NA	TRBJ2-4	TRBV15
CASSYSKQGQNIQYF	TGTGCCAGCAGTTACTCGAAGCAGGGTCAAAACATTCAGTACTTC	NA	NA	TRBJ2-4	TRBV6-5
CASSLGGQVYGYTF	TGTGCCAGCAGCTTAGGGGGACAGGTCTATGGCTACACCTTC	TRBD1	NA	TRBJ1-2	TRBV7-2
CASRDRTKNIQYF	TGTGCCAGCAGGGACAGGACCAAAAACATTCAGTACTTC	TRBD1	NA	TRBJ2-4	TRBV6-5
CASSLQGAGNTIYF	TGTGCCAGCAGTTTACAGGGGGCGGGAAACACCATATATTTT	TRBD1	NA	TRBJ1-3	TRBV6-5
CASSLTSGAYEQYF	TGTGCCAGCAGCTTAACTAGCGGAGCCTACGAGCAGTACTTC	TRBD2	NA	TRBJ2-7	TRBV6-5
CAWSGSNTGELFF	TGTGCCTGGAGTGGTAGCAACACCGGGGAGCTGTTTTTT	NA	NA	TRBJ2-2	TRBV30
CASSDGQGYDQPQHF	TGCGCCAGCAGCGACGGACAGGGTTATGATCAGCCCCAGCATTTT	TRBD1	NA	TRBJ1-5	TRBV5-1
CASSLDRGMKPQHF	TGTGCCAGCAGCTTAGACCGGGGGATGAAGCCCCAGCATTTT	NA	NA	TRBJ1-5	TRBV11-2
CASSYKRRSTDTQYF	TGTGCCAGCAGTTACAAGCGCCGGAGCACAGATACGCAGTATTTT	NA	NA	TRBJ2-3	TRBV6-5
CASTGTSGGPVYF	TGTGCCAGCACAGGGACTAGCGGGGGCCCCGTTTATTTT	TRBD2	few	TRBJ2-3	TRBV4-2
CASSPSTTAYEQYF	TGTGCCAGCAGTCCATCTACCACAGCCTACGAGCAGTACTTC	NA	NA	TRBJ2-7	TRBV6-5
CASPGQGREKKNIQYF	TGTGCCAGCCCGGGACAGGGCCGAGAGAAAAAAAACATTCAGTACTTC	TRBD1	NA	TRBJ2-4	TRBV11-2
CASSNRDSQSPQHF	TGTGCCAGCAGTAACCGGGACAGCCAATCGCCCCAGCATTTT	TRBD1	few	TRBJ1-5	TRBV6-5
CASSFISGQGATSNYGYTF	TGTGCCAGCAGCTTTATATCGGGACAGGGGGCTACCTCTAACTATGGCTACACCTTC	TRBD1	NA	TRBJ1-2	TRBV7-9
CASSGGGNEQFF	TGTGCCAGCAGCGGGGGGGGCAATGAGCAGTTCTTC	TRBD2	NA	TRBJ2-1	TRBV27